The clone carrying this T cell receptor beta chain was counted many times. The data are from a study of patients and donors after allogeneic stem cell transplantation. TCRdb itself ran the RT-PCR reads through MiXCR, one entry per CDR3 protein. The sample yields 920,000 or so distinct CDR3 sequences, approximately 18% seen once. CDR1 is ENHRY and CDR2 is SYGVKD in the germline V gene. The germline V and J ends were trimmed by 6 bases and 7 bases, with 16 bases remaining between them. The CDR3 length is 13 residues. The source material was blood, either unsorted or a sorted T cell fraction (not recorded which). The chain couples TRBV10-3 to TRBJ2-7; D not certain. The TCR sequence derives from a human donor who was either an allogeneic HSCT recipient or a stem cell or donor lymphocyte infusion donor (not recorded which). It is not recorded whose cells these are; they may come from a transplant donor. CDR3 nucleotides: TGTGCCATCAGCTTAGGACCGGTGAAGGAGCAGTACTTC. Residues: CAISLGPVKEQYF.